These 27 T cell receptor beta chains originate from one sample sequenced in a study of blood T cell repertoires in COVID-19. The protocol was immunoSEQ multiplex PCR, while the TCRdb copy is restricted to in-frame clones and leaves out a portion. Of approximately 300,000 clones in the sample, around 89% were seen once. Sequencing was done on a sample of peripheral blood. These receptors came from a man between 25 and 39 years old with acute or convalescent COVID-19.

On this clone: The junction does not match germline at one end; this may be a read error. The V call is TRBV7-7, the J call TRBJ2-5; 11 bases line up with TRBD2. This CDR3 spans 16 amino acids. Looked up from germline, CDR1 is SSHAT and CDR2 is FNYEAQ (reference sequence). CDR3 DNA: TGTGCTAGCAGCCCCCGACTAGCGGGGAGCCAAGAGACCCAGTACTTC. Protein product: CASSPRLAGSQETQYF.

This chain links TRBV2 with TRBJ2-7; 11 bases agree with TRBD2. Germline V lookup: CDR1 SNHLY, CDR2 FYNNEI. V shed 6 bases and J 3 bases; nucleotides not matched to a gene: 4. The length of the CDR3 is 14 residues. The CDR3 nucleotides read TGTGCCAGCAGGAAGGGACTAGCGGACTACGAGCAGTACTTC. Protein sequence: CASRKGLADYEQYF.

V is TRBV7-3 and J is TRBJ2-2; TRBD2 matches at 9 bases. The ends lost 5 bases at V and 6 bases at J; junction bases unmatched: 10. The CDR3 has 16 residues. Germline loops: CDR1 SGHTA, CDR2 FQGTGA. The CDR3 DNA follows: TGTGCCAGCAGCCCAGGGGCGGGAGGGCCCCCCGGGGAGCTGTTTTTT. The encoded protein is CASSPGAGGPPGELFF.

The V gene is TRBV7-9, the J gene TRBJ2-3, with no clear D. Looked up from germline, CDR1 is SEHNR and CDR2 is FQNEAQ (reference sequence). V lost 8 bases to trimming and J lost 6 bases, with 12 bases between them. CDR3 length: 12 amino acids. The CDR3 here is CASAETGDTQYF. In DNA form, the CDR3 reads TGTGCCAGCGCAGAGACCGGGGATACGCAGTATTTT.

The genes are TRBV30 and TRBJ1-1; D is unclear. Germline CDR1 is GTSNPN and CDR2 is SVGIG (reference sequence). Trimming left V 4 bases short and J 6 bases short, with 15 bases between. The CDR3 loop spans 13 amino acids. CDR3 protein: CAWIYTRAAEAFF. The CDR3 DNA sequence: TGTGCCTGGATCTATACGAGGGCCGCTGAAGCTTTCTTT.

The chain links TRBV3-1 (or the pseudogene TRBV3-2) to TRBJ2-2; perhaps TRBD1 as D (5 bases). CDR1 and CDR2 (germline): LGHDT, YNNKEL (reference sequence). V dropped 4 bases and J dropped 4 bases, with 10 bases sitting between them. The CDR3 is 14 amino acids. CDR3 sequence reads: CASSRREITGELFF. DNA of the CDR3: TGTGCCAGCAGCCGCAGGGAAATCACCGGGGAGCTGTTTTTT.

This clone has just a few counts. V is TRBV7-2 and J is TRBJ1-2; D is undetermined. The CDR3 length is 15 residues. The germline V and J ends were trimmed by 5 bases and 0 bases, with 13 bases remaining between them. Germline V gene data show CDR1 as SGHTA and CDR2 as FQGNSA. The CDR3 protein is CASSPYLTTNYGYTF. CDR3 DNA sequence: TGTGCCAGCAGCCCTTACCTGACTACTAACTATGGCTACACCTTC.

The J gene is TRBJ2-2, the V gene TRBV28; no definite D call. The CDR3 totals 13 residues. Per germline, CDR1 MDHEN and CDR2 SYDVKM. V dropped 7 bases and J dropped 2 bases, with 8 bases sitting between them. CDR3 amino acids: CASKAINTGELFF. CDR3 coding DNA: TGTGCCAGCAAAGCCATAAACACCGGGGAGCTGTTTTTT.

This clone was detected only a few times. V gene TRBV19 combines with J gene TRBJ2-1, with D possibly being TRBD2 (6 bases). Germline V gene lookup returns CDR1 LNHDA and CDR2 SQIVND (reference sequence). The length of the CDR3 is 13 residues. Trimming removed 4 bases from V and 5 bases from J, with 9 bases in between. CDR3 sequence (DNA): TGTGCCAGTAGTAAGGGACTCGACAATGAGCAGTTCTTC. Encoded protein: CASSKGLDNEQFF. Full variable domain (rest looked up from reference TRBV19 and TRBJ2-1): DGGITQSPKYLFRKEGQNVTLSCEQNLNHDAMYWYRQDPGQGLRLIYYSQIVNDFQKGDIAEGYSVSREKKESFPLTVTSAQKNPTAFYLCASSKGLDNEQFFGPGTRLTVL.

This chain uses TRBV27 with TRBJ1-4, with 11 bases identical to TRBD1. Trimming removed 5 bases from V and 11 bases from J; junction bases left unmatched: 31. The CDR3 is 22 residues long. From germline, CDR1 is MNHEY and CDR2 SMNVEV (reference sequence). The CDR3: CASSPLPGTGGFRGQFEGKLFF. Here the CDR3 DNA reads TGTGCCAGCAGTCCTTTACCCGGGACAGGGGGGTTCAGGGGCCAGTTCGAAGGGAAACTGTTTTTT.

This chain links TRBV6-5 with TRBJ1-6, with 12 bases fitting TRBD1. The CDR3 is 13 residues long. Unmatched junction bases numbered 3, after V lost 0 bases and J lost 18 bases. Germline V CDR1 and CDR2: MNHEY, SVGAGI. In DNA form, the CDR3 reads TGTGCCAGCAGTTACTCGGGACAGGGGGCCCCCCACTTT. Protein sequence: CASSYSGQGAPHF.

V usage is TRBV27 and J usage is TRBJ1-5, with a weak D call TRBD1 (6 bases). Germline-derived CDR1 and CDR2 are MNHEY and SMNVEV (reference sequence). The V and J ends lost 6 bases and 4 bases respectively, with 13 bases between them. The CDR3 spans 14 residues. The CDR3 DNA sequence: TGTGCCAGCAGGGGGGAGGGGGGAAATCAGCCCCAGCATTTT. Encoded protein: CASRGEGGNQPQHF.

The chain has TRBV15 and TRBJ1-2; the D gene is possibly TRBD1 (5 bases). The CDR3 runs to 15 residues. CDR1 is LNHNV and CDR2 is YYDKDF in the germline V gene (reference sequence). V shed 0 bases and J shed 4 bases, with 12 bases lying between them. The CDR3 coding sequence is TGTGCCACCAGCAGAGATCCCAGGGTCCCCTATGGCTACACCTTC. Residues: CATSRDPRVPYGYTF.

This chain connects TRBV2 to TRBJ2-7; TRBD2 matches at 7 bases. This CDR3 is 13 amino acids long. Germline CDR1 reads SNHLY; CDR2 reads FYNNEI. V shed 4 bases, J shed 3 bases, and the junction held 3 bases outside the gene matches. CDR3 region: CASSAGGLYEQYF. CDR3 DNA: TGTGCCAGCAGTGCGGGAGGCCTCTACGAGCAGTACTTC.

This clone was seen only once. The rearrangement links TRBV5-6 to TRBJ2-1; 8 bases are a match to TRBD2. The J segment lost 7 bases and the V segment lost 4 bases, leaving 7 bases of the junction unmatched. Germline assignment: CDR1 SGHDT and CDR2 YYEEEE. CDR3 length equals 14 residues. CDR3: CASSRLASGNEQFF. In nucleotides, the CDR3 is TGTGCCAGCAGCCGACTAGCGAGTGGGAATGAGCAGTTCTTC.

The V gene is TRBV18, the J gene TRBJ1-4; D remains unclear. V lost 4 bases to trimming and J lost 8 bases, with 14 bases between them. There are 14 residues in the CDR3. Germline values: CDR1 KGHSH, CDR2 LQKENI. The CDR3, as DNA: TGTGCCAGCTCACGCGGGGTGGGTCGCGAAAAACTGTTTTTT. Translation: CASSRGVGREKLFF.

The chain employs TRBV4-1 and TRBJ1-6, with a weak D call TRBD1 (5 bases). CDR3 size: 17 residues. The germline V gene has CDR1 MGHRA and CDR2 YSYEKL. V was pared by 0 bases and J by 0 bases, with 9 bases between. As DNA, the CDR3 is TGCGCCAGCAGCCAAGATTCCCAGGGCTCCTATAATTCACCCCTCCACTTT. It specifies CASSQDSQGSYNSPLHF.

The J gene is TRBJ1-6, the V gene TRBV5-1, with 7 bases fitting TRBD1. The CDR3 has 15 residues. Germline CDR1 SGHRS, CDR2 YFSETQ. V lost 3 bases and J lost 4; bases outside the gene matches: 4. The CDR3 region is CASSYRTGYNSPLHF. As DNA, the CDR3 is TGCGCCAGCAGCTACCGGACAGGTTATAATTCACCCCTCCACTTT.

CDR3 sequence (DNA): TGTGCCTGGAGTGTACGGGTAGCGGGGGGATTCACAGATACGCAGTATTTT. It specifies CAWSVRVAGGFTDTQYF. The gene calls are TRBV30 and TRBJ2-3, with 10 bases identical to TRBD2. The length of the CDR3 is 17 residues. The germline gives CDR1 GTSNPN, CDR2 SVGIG (reference sequence). V lost 0 bases and J lost 2; bases outside the gene matches: 8. Variable domain in full (rest from reference TRBV30 and TRBJ2-3): SQTIHQWPATLVQPVGSPLSLECTVEGTSNPNLYWYRQAAGRGLQLLFYSVGIGQISSEVPQNLSASRPQDRQFILSSKKLLLSDSGFYLCAWSVRVAGGFTDTQYFGPGTRLTVL.

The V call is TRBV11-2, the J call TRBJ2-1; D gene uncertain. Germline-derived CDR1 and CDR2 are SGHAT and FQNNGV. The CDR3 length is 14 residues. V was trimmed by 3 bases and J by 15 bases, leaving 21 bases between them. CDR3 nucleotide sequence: TGTGCCAGCAGCTTTGGATTTTCTGACCCGGGTCTGTTCTTC. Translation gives CASSFGFSDPGLFF.

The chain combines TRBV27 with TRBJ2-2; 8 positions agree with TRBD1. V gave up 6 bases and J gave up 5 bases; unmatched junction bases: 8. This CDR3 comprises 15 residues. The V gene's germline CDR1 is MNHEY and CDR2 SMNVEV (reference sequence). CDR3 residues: CASSPQGAGTGELFF. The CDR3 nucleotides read TGTGCCAGCAGCCCCCAGGGGGCGGGTACCGGGGAGCTGTTTTTT.

The CDR3 reads CAWRKGHNSGNTIYF. CDR3 bases: TGTGCCTGGAGAAAGGGACACAACTCTGGAAACACCATATATTTT. The chain joins TRBV30 to TRBJ1-3, with D perhaps TRBD1 (6 bases). The CDR3 spans 15 residues. Germline loops: CDR1 GTSNPN, CDR2 SVGIG (reference sequence). Trimming cost V 3 bases and J 0 bases, with 12 bases left between them.

CDR3 nucleotides: TGTGCCAGCAAGGACAGGCCGCGAGGAACTGAAGCTTTCTTT. This codes for CASKDRPRGTEAFF. The V call is TRBV19, the J call TRBJ1-1; 7 nucleotides align to TRBD1. The trim removed 9 bases at V and 5 bases at J, leaving 12 bases unmatched. Germline assignment: CDR1 LNHDA and CDR2 SQIVND (reference sequence). This CDR3 has 14 residues. The whole variable domain, filled in from reference TRBV19 and TRBJ1-1, reads DGGITQSPKYLFRKEGQNVTLSCEQNLNHDAMYWYRQDPGQGLRLIYYSQIVNDFQKGDIAEGYSVSREKKESFPLTVTSAQKNPTAFYLCASKDRPRGTEAFFGQGTRLTVV.

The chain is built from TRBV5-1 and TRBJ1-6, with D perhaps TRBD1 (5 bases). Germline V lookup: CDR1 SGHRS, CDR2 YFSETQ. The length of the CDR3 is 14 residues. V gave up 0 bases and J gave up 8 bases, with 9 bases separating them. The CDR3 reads CASSLAQGYSPLHF. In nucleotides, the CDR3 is TGCGCCAGCAGCTTGGCTCAGGGTTATTCACCCCTCCACTTT.

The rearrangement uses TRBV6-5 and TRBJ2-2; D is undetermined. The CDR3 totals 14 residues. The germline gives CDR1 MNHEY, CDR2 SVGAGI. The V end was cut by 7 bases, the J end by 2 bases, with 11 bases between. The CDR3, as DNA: TGTGCCAGCACCTCACAGAGAAACACCGGGGAGCTGTTTTTT. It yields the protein CASTSQRNTGELFF.

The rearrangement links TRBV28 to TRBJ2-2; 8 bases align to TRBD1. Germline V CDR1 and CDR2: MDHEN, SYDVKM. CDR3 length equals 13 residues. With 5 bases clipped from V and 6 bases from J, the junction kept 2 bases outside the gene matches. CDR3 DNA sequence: TGTGCCAGCAGTCCCAGGGGGCCCGGGGAGCTGTTTTTT. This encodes CASSPRGPGELFF.

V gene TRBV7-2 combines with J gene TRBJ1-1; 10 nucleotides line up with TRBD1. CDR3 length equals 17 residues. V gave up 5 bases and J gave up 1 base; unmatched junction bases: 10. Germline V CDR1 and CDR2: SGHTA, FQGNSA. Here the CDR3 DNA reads TGTGCCAGCAGCGCAGCAGGGACAGGGGTGCCGAACACTGAAGCTTTCTTT. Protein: CASSAAGTGVPNTEAFF.